The 24 T cell receptor beta chains given below trace back to one sample, sequenced in a study of breast tumors, draining lymph nodes, adjacent tissues. Axillary draining lymph nodes of breast cancer patients supplied the node samples. MiXCR was run by TCRdb on the multiplex PCR reads, yielding one entry per CDR3 protein. The sample lists 150,000 to 200,000 distinct CDR3 sequences, 30% to 35% occurring once. The sample was axillary lymph node tissue. These receptors were collected from a female donor with breast cancer. Some clones in this sample may be carry-over from other donors' samples.

This clonotype was seen repeatedly, ten times or more. V and J are TRBV4-2 and TRBJ2-7, with 8 bases identical to TRBD2. Trimming at V came to 3 bases and at J to 2 bases, leaving 6 bases not matched to a gene. Germline V gene sequence: CDR1 LGHNA, CDR2 YNFKEQ. This CDR3 contains 15 residues. The CDR3 bases are TGTGCCAGCAGCCACGGGGGGGCGGGGGCCTACGAGCAGTACTTC. Protein product: CASSHGGAGAYEQYF.

The chain carries TRBV15 and TRBJ1-2, with 9 bases identical to TRBD1. Germline CDR1 LNHNV, CDR2 YYDKDF (reference sequence). V was clipped by 0 bases and J by 6 bases; unmatched bases: 14. The CDR3 extends over 18 amino acids. This CDR3 is CATSRDPYAGTGTNGYTF. In nucleotides, the CDR3 is TGTGCCACCAGCAGAGACCCTTATGCCGGGACAGGGACGAATGGCTACACCTTC.

This chain connects TRBV2 to TRBJ2-5; D tentatively fits TRBD1 or TRBD2 (5 bases each). The CDR3 consists of 13 residues. Trimming shortened V by 8 bases and J by 4 bases, and 14 bases separated the two germline ends. Germline CDR1 and CDR2: SNHLY and FYNNEI. CDR3 DNA: TGTGCCAGCCCCGGGGCCGCGGGAGAGACCCAGTACTTC. It codes for CASPGAAGETQYF.

There are many counts of this clonotype. The chain combines TRBV11-2 with TRBJ2-1; D may be TRBD2 (6 bases). The CDR3 extends over 15 amino acids. Germline CDR1 reads SGHAT; CDR2 reads FQNNGV. Trimming left V 1 base short and J 6 bases short, with 13 bases between. CDR3 sequence: CASSLVGGISNEQFF. The CDR3 nucleotides read TGTGCCAGCAGCTTAGTTGGAGGGATCAGCAATGAGCAGTTCTTC.

This chain joins TRBV6-2 or TRBV6-3 and TRBJ2-1; 8 bases line up with TRBD2. This CDR3 has 15 residues. The germline CDR1 and CDR2 sequences are MNHEY and SVGEGT. Trimming at V came to 6 bases and at J to 7 bases, leaving 11 bases not matched to a gene. As DNA, the CDR3 is TGTGCCAGCAGAACCGGGACTAGACGTGAGAATGAGCAGTTCTTC. It codes for CASRTGTRRENEQFF.

This clonotype was seen ten or more times. The rearrangement joins TRBV7-9 to TRBJ1-4; 7 positions match TRBD1. The CDR3 loop spans 13 amino acids. The V gene end was trimmed by 5 bases and the J gene end by 7 bases; junction bases not matched to a gene: 4. Per germline, CDR1 SEHNR and CDR2 FQNEAQ (reference sequence). The CDR3 sequence: CASSGQAGEKLFF. The CDR3 bases are TGTGCCAGCAGCGGACAGGCTGGTGAAAAACTGTTTTTT.

A word on this clonotype: Likely a read error: the CDR3 ends without its conserved phenylalanine or tryptophan. The chain carries TRBV28 and TRBJ2-2, with 9 bases that match TRBD1. The V segment lost 6 bases and the J segment 4 bases; nucleotides outside the gene matches: 6. CDR1 is MDHEN, CDR2 SYDVKM, per germline. CDR3 length: 15 residues. The DNA of the CDR3 is TGTGCCAGCAGCAACAGGGGGCTGAGCACCGGGGAGCTGTTTTCC. Translation: CASSNRGLSTGELFS.

In its sample, this clonotype was seen many times. For the CDR3, the DNA is TGTGCCAGTAATGGGACAGCGTACTACGAGCAGTACTTC. This encodes CASNGTAYYEQYF. The chain couples TRBV19 to TRBJ2-7; 7 nucleotides agree with TRBD1. CDR1 is LNHDA and CDR2 is SQIVND in the germline V gene (reference sequence). V shed 7 bases and J 3 bases; nucleotides not matched to a gene: 6. The length of the CDR3 is 13 residues.

Points on this clonotype: A read error is possible here, since a much larger clone lies one base away. V usage is TRBV20-1 and J usage is TRBJ2-7; tentatively, D is TRBD1 or TRBD2 (5 bases each). Germline V gene sequence: CDR1 DFQATT, CDR2 SNEGSKA (reference sequence). The CDR3 has 15 residues. In nucleotides, the CDR3 is TGCAGTGCTAGAGACTTGGGACGGAGCTCCTACGAGCAGCACTTC. Translating it yields CSARDLGRSSYEQHF.

The chain uses TRBV10-3 and TRBJ2-7, with D perhaps matching TRBD2 (6 bases). The end of the DNA aligns better with TRBJ2-5, so the J call may be wrong. CDR1 is ENHRY, CDR2 SYGVKD, per germline. CDR3 length: 16 amino acids. This CDR3 is CAISDPTRGSMETQYF. The CDR3 coding sequence is TGTGCCATCAGTGACCCGACGCGGGGTAGTATGGAGACCCAGTACTTC.

This clonotype showed up many times. This sequence joins TRBV20-1 and TRBJ2-7, with 7 nucleotides matching TRBD2. The CDR3 has 14 residues. V was pared by 5 bases and J by 6 bases, with 13 bases of the junction left unmatched. The germline CDR1 and CDR2 sequences are DFQATT and SNEGSKA (reference sequence). DNA of the CDR3: TGCAGTGCTTGGGGGGGTGAGGTGTTCTCCGAGCAGTACTTC. Translating gives CSAWGGEVFSEQYF.

This clonotype has at least ten counts. The genes are TRBV7-9 and TRBJ2-5; D call uncertain. This CDR3 is built from 12 residues. Looked up from germline, CDR1 is SEHNR and CDR2 is FQNEAQ (reference sequence). V shed 6 bases and J shed 2 bases, with 7 bases lying between them. CDR3 region: CASSTDQETQYF. The CDR3 DNA is TGTGCCAGCAGTACGGATCAAGAGACCCAGTACTTC.

This clonotype appeared many times. The V call is TRBV20-1, the J call TRBJ1-6; 7 nucleotides line up with TRBD1. V was clipped by 2 bases and J by 5 bases; unmatched bases: 9. The CDR3 has 16 residues. Germline values: CDR1 DFQATT, CDR2 SNEGSKA (reference sequence). The CDR3 spells CSARYRTGKHNSPLHF. In DNA, the CDR3 is TGCAGTGCTAGATACCGGACAGGCAAACATAATTCACCCCTCCACTTT.

This clonotype was detected many times. The chain is built from TRBV28 and TRBJ1-2; weak D call: TRBD1 (5 bases). Trimming left V 6 bases short and J 8 bases short, with 19 bases between. This CDR3 spans 14 amino acids. CDR1 and CDR2 (germline): MDHEN, SYDVKM. CDR3 residues: CASSSGPRQRGYTF. The CDR3 DNA is TGTGCCAGCAGCTCGGGACCCCGGCAGCGAGGCTACACCTTC.

This clonotype has at least ten counts. V and J are TRBV2 and TRBJ2-7; TRBD1 aligns across 12 bases. Germline trimming cut 6 bases from V and 7 bases from J; bases unmatched to any gene: 7. Germline V gene data show CDR1 as SNHLY and CDR2 as FYNNEI. The CDR3 is made up of 14 amino acids. The DNA for the CDR3 is TGTGCCAGCAGGGGGGGACAGGGGGCGTGGGAGCAGTACTTC. Translation: CASRGGQGAWEQYF.

The chain links TRBV28 to TRBJ2-1; 9 nucleotides align to TRBD1. The CDR3 runs to 14 residues. The junction had 4 bases not matched to a gene; V was cut back by 1 base and J by 9 bases. Germline lookup yields CDR1 MDHEN and CDR2 SYDVKM. In DNA form, the CDR3 reads TGTGCCAGCAGTTTATTGGACAGGGGCGGTGAGCAGTTCTTC. It is translated as CASSLLDRGGEQFF.

In the case of this clonotype: The DNA is omitted, as the CDR3 cannot be located on it reliably, and the CDR3 follows TCRdb's listing. J is TRBJ1-4 and V is TRBV7-3; no check of the table's D call, TRBD1, against the DNA was made. From its first to its last residue, the CDR3 has 20 amino acids. The V gene's germline CDR1 is SGHTA and CDR2 FQGTGA. CDR3 sequence reads: CASSFNICSAPRQGTEKLFF.

In this sample, this clonotype turned up many times. This chain uses TRBV7-9 with TRBJ1-5; unclear D gene. The CDR3 has 12 residues. V lost 2 bases and J 6 bases, leaving 5 bases between the germline ends. Germline assignment: CDR1 SEHNR and CDR2 FQNEAQ (reference sequence). The CDR3: CASSLFGQPQHF. Here the CDR3 DNA reads TGTGCCAGCAGCTTATTCGGTCAGCCCCAGCATTTT. Combining the CDR3 with reference TRBV7-9 and TRBJ1-5 gives the whole variable domain DTGVSQNPRHKITKRGQNVTFRCDPISEHNRLYWYRQTLGQGPEFLTYFQNEAQLEKSRLLSDRFSAERPKGSFSTLEIQRTEQGDSAMYLCASSLFGQPQHFGDGTRLSIL.

This clonotype has more than one count but fewer than ten. V and J are TRBV7-9 and TRBJ1-1; D perhaps matches TRBD1 (5 bases). Between the trimmed V and J ends, which lost 1 base and 5 bases, there was a span of 17 bases. This CDR3 region has 16 residues. CDR1 is SEHNR, CDR2 FQNEAQ, per germline (reference sequence). The CDR3 bases are TGTGCCAGCAGCTTAGGGGGGGTGGGTTTGAGGACTGAAGCTTTCTTT. It encodes CASSLGGVGLRTEAFF.

This clonotype was seen repeatedly, ten times or more. The CDR3 bases are TGTGCCAGCAGCTTAAGAGGTGGCTACACCTTC. Its translation: CASSLRGGYTF. The rearrangement links TRBV7-2 to TRBJ1-2, with D uncertain. Per the germline V gene, CDR1 is SGHTA and CDR2 is FQGNSA. The ends were cut back, 2 bases at V and 7 bases at J, with 5 bases in the middle. CDR3 length equals 11 residues. Based on the CDR3 plus reference TRBV7-2 and TRBJ1-2, the full variable domain is GAGVSQSPSNKVTEKGKDVELRCDPISGHTALYWYRQSLGQGLEFLIYFQGNSAPDKSGLPSDRFSAERTGGSVSTLTIQRTQQEDSAVYLCASSLRGGYTFGSGTRLTVV.

About this clonotype: Possible read error: a much larger clone is one base away. V gene TRBV5-6 combines with J gene TRBJ1-1, with D possibly TRBD1 on 6 matching bases. The CDR3 runs to 14 residues. Looked up from germline, CDR1 is SGHDT and CDR2 is YYEEEE. CDR3 sequence: CASGLGGRNTEAFF. The DNA of the CDR3 is TGTGCCAGCGGCTTGGGGGGCCGGAACACTGAAGCTTTCTTT.

This clonotype was seen at least ten times. This chain links TRBV2 with TRBJ1-4; D is ambiguous. The CDR3 has 15 amino acids. The germline V gene has CDR1 SNHLY and CDR2 FYNNEI. Trimming left V 8 bases short and J 0 bases short, with 13 bases between. CDR3 nucleotides: TGTGCCAGCCAAGGCCAGCAAACAACTAATGAAAAACTGTTTTTT. It yields the protein CASQGQQTTNEKLFF.

This clonotype has at least ten counts. The chain joins TRBV12-3 or TRBV12-4 to TRBJ1-5, with 11 bases that match TRBD1. The CDR3 is 15 amino acids. With 2 bases clipped from V and 7 bases from J, the junction kept 4 bases outside the gene matches. CDR3 DNA sequence: TGTGCCAGCAGTTTACGGGGGACAGGGGGACAGCCCCAGCATTTT. It codes for CASSLRGTGGQPQHF.

This clonotype was recorded many times. V and J are TRBV2 and TRBJ2-1; D may correspond to TRBD1 or TRBD2 (5 bases each). The CDR3 has 13 amino acids. V lost 3 bases to trimming and J lost 5 bases, with 8 bases between them. The germline V gene encodes CDR1 SNHLY and CDR2 FYNNEI. DNA of the CDR3: TGTGCCAGCAGTGAGGGGGAAGACAATGAGCAGTTCTTC. Translated, it gives CASSEGEDNEQFF.